The 15 T cell receptor beta chains listed next were all sequenced from one sample in a study of Ad26.COV2.S vaccination and SARS-CoV-2 variants. The method was immunoSEQ multiplex PCR; TCRdb's version includes in-frame clones alone and lacks a portion of them. This sample yields about 680,000 clones, of which roughly 90% are seen a single time; approximately 1.5% belongs to the top ten. The treatment: around 19 received Ad26.COV2.S at low or high dose, single or two shots; about 5 received placebo; per-sample allocation not given. The investigators took samples on day 63 after the first vaccine or placebo injection. Sequences were derived from peripheral blood, sampled in a trial of Ad26.COV2.S vaccine versus placebo. The receptors were sampled from a person between 18 and 65 years old who received the Ad26.COV2.S COVID-19 vaccine or a placebo.

V and J are TRBV30 and TRBJ2-7, with TRBD1 matching 9 bases. The CDR3 has 15 amino acids. The germline V gene encodes CDR1 GTSNPN and CDR2 SVGIG (reference sequence). The V and J ends lost 5 bases and 3 bases, in that order; junction bases with no gene match: 11. For the CDR3, the DNA is TGTGCCTGGGATTCACCGGGACAGGGCAGCTACGAGCAGTACTTC. This encodes CAWDSPGQGSYEQYF.

The rearrangement links TRBV19 to TRBJ2-5; D perhaps matches TRBD2 (6 bases). Germline values: CDR1 LNHDA, CDR2 SQIVND (reference sequence). The V and J ends lost 4 bases and 4 bases respectively, with 16 bases between them. The CDR3 covers 15 residues. DNA for the CDR3: TGTGCCAGTAGTACAGCAAACCGGAGGGGAGAGACCCAGTACTTC. Its protein is CASSTANRRGETQYF.

This sequence joins TRBV18 and TRBJ1-3; 7 bases match TRBD1. The V gene's germline CDR1 is KGHSH and CDR2 LQKENI. The ends lost 3 bases at V and 6 bases at J; junction bases unmatched: 11. This CDR3 is 16 amino acids long. CDR3 in amino acids: CASSPRGTDWANTIYF. In nucleotides, the CDR3 is TGTGCCAGCTCACCTCGGGGGACAGATTGGGCAAACACCATATATTTT.

The chain uses TRBV24-1 and TRBJ1-2, with D unclear. CDR1 and CDR2 (germline): KGHDR, SFDVKD. This CDR3 is 14 amino acids long. Deletions cut 0 bases from V and 8 bases from J, with 12 bases between. Here the CDR3 DNA reads TGTGCCACCAGTGATTTGCGGGGTCCGGACGGCTACACCTTC. Translated, it gives CATSDLRGPDGYTF.

The chain combines TRBV12-3 or TRBV12-4 with TRBJ2-1; 7 nucleotides agree with TRBD1. J was trimmed by 8 bases and V by 5 bases; bases with no gene match: 3. This CDR3 comprises 12 residues. The CDR3 spells CASSPRGYEQFF. The CDR3 bases are TGTGCCAGCAGTCCCAGGGGGTATGAGCAGTTCTTC.

This sequence joins TRBV27 and TRBJ2-7; 11 nucleotides agree with TRBD1. This CDR3 has 15 amino acids. V was pared by 4 bases and J by 3 bases, with 5 bases of the junction left unmatched. Germline V CDR1 and CDR2: MNHEY, SMNVEV (reference sequence). The CDR3 DNA reads as TGTGCCAGCAGTTCATCGGGACAGGGGGTCTACGAGCAGTACTTC. Translation gives CASSSSGQGVYEQYF.

The chain employs TRBV7-2 and TRBJ1-6; D possibly corresponds to TRBD1 (5 bases). This CDR3 is 13 amino acids long. V lost 6 bases to trimming and J lost 9 bases, with 12 bases between them. Germline assignment: CDR1 SGHTA and CDR2 FQGNSA. CDR3 DNA sequence: TGTGCCAGCAGACTGAATCAGGGTTCACCCCTCCACTTT. It specifies CASRLNQGSPLHF.

The V gene is TRBV12-3 or TRBV12-4, the J gene TRBJ1-1; D gene unclear. The V end lost 2 bases, the J end lost 1 base, and 5 bases lay between the germline ends. This CDR3 has 13 amino acids. The CDR3: CASSLKGNTEAFF. The DNA for the CDR3 is TGTGCCAGCAGTTTAAAGGGGAACACTGAAGCTTTCTTT.

J is TRBJ1-1 and V is TRBV5-1, with D possibly being TRBD1 (6 bases). CDR1 is SGHRS, CDR2 YFSETQ, per germline. The CDR3 runs 15 residues. V lost 0 bases to trimming and J lost 6 bases, with 15 bases between them. CDR3 sequence: CASSLGLGGSAEAFF. The CDR3 region has the DNA TGCGCCAGCAGCTTGGGTTTAGGGGGGTCCGCTGAAGCTTTCTTT. Supplemented by reference TRBV5-1 and TRBJ1-1, the full variable domain reads KAGVTQTPRYLIKTRGQQVTLSCSPISGHRSVSWYQQTPGQGLQFLFEYFSETQRNKGNFPGRFSGRQFSNSRSEMNVSTLELGDSALYLCASSLGLGGSAEAFFGQGTRLTVV.

The chain couples TRBV13 to TRBJ2-2; 14 bases match TRBD2. The CDR3 has 16 residues. The V and J ends lost 5 bases and 5 bases, in that order; junction bases with no gene match: 4. Germline lookup yields CDR1 PRHDT and CDR2 FYEKMQ (reference sequence). CDR3 sequence reads: CASSAGLAGATGELFF. The CDR3 bases are TGTGCCAGCAGCGCGGGACTAGCGGGAGCAACCGGGGAGCTGTTTTTT.

The chain is built from TRBV5-6 and TRBJ1-5; 9 nucleotides align to TRBD1. This CDR3 has 19 residues. Trimming took 6 bases from V and 2 from J; bases not matched to a gene: 18. Germline V gene sequence: CDR1 SGHDT, CDR2 YYEEEE. The CDR3 spells CASTSLGDRAVLGNQPQHF. Here the CDR3 DNA reads TGTGCCAGCACCAGTCTTGGGGACAGGGCTGTTTTGGGCAATCAGCCCCAGCATTTT.

The V and J genes are TRBV15 and TRBJ2-7, with a possible D match to TRBD1 (6 bases). The V end was cut by 0 bases, the J end by 7 bases, with 13 bases between. Germline CDR1 reads LNHNV; CDR2 reads YYDKDF (reference sequence). The CDR3 length is 14 residues. The CDR3 DNA reads TGTGCCACCAGCAGAGACAGGGGCCCGGGGGAGCAGTACTTC. Residues: CATSRDRGPGEQYF.

The chain has TRBV2 and TRBJ1-2; TRBD1 aligns across 8 bases. The CDR3 consists of 15 residues. Germline V CDR1 and CDR2: SNHLY, FYNNEI. V was clipped by 3 bases and J by 7 bases; unmatched bases: 10. CDR3 region: CASSESGQVVGGYTF. As DNA, the CDR3 is TGTGCCAGCAGTGAGTCGGGACAGGTAGTCGGTGGCTACACCTTC.

This chain connects TRBV2 to TRBJ2-1; 9 positions match TRBD1. The length of the CDR3 is 14 residues. The J segment lost 5 bases and the V segment lost 7 bases, leaving 6 bases of the junction unmatched. Germline lookup yields CDR1 SNHLY and CDR2 FYNNEI. This chain's CDR3 is CASIQRTGDNEQFF. DNA of the CDR3: TGTGCCAGCATCCAAAGGACAGGGGACAATGAGCAGTTCTTC. Based on the CDR3 plus reference TRBV2 and TRBJ2-1, the full variable domain is EPEVTQTPSHQVTQMGQEVILRCVPISNHLYFYWYRQILGQKVEFLVSFYNNEISEKSEIFDDQFSVERPDGSNFTLKIRSTKLEDSAMYFCASIQRTGDNEQFFGPGTRLTVL.

V and J are TRBV12-3 or TRBV12-4 and TRBJ1-3; D unresolved. The CDR3 runs to 13 residues. V was clipped by 3 bases and J by 3 bases, with 6 bases between them. This CDR3 reads CASSFKGGNTIYF. CDR3 bases: TGTGCCAGCAGTTTCAAGGGTGGAAACACCATATATTTT.